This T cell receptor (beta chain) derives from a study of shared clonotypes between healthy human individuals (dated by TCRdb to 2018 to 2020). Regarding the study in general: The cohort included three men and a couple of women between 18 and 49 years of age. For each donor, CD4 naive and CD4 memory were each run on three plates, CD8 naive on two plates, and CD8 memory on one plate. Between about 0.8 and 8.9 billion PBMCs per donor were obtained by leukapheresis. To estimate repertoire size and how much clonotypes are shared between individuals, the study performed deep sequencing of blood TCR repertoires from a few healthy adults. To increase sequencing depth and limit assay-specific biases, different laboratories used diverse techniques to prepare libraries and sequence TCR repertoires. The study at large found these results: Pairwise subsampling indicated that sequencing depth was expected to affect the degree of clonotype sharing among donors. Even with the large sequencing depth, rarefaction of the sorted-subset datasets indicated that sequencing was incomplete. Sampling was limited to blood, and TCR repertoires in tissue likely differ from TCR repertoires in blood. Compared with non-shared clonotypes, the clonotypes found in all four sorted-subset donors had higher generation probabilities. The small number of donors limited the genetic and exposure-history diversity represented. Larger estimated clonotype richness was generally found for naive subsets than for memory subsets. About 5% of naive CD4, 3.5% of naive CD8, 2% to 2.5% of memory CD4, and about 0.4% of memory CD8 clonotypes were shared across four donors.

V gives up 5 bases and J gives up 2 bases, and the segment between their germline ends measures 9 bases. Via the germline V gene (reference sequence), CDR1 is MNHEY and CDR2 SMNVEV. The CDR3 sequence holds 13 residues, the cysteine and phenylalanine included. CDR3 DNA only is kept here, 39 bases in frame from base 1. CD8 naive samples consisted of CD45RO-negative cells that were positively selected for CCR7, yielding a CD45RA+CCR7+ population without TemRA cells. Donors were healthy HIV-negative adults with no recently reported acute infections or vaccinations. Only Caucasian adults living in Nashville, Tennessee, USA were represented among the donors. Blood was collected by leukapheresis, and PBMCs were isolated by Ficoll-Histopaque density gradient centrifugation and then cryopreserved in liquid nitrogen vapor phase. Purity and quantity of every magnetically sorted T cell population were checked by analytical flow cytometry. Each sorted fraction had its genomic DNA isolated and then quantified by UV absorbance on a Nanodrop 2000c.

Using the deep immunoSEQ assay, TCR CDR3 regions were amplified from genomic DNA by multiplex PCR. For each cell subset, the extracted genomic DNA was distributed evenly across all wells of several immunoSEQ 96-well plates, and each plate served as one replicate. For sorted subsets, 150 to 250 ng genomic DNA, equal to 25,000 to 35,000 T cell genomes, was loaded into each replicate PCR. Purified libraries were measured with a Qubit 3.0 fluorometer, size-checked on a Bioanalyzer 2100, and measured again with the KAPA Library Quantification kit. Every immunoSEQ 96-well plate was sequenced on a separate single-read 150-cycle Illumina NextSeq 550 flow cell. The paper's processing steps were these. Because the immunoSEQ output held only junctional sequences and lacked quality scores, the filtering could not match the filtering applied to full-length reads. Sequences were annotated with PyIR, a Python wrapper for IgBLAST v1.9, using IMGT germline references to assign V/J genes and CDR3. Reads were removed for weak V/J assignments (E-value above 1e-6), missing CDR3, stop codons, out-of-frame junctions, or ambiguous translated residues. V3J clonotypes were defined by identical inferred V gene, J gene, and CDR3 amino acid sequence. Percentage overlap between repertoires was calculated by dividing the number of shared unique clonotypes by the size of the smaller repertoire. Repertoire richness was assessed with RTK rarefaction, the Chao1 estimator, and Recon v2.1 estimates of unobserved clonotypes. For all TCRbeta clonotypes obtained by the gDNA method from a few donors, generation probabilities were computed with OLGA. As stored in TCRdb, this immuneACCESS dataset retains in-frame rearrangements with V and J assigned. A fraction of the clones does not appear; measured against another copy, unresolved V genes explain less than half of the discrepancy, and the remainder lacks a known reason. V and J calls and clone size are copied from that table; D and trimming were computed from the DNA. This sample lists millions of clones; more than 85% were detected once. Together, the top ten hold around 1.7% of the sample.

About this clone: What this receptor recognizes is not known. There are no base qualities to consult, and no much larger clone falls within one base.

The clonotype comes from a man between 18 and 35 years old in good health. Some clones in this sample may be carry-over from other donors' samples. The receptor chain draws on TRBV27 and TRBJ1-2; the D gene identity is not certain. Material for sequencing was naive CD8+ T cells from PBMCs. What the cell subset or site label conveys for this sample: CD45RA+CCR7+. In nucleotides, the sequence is TGTGCCAGCAGTATCAGGCGGAACTATGGCTACACCTTC. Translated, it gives CASSIRRNYGYTF.